The rows below give T cell receptor beta chains drawn from one sample of a study of T cells in Graves' hyperthyroidism and ophthalmopathy. TCRdb re-called the multiplex PCR reads through MiXCR, storing one row per CDR3 protein. Here the sample spans roughly 600,000 distinct CDR3 sequences, roughly 15% being singletons. Sequencing used blood. The receptors derive from a woman aged 50 to 60 with Graves' ophthalmopathy. Both conserved end residues are part of each CDR3. The order of the fields is J gene, V gene, clone size, D gene, CDR3 protein, CDR3 DNA. D genes are given only for firm matches. Expanded clones get a size class; other rows say once, few or many, or leave the size out.

>TRBJ2-7|TRBV5-1|many|.
CASSLKVFGSSYEQYF
TGCGCCAGCAGCTTAAAAGTATTCGGGAGTAGCTACGAGCAGTACTTC
>TRBJ1-1|TRBV19|.|TRBD1
CASSTRTGTGDEAFF
TGTGCCAGTAGTACCCGAACCGGGACAGGAGATGAAGCTTTCTTT
>TRBJ2-1|TRBV18|few|.
CASSPSYEQFF
TGTGCCAGCTCACCCTCTTATGAGCAGTTCTTC
>TRBJ2-5|TRBV5-1|many|.
CASSLTAFGTNQETQYF
TGCGCCAGCAGCTTGACGGCGTTTGGGACAAACCAAGAGACCCAGTACTTC
>TRBJ2-6|TRBV28|.|TRBD1
CAILGQGTSGANVLTF
TGTGCCATCTTGGGACAGGGAACCTCTGGGGCCAACGTCCTGACTTTC
>TRBJ2-1|TRBV28|many|.
CASSVQGSYNEQFF
TGTGCCAGCAGTGTGCAGGGGTCCTACAATGAGCAGTTCTTC
>TRBJ2-3|TRBV14|.|TRBD1
CASSQPGQGRDTQYF
TGTGCCAGCAGCCAACCGGGACAGGGTAGAGATACGCAGTATTTT
>TRBJ1-1|TRBV27|many|.
CASSLVRSGNTEAFF
TGTGCCAGCAGTTTAGTTCGGAGCGGGAACACTGAAGCTTTCTTT
>TRBJ2-7|TRBV7-2|few|TRBD1
CASSSQTGPTYEQYF
TGTGCCAGCAGCTCCCAGACAGGGCCAACCTACGAGCAGTACTTC
>TRBJ1-2|TRBV20-1|few|.
CSARYQGDGYTF
TGCAGTGCTAGATATCAGGGAGATGGCTACACCTTC
>TRBJ2-1|TRBV7-9|many|.
CASSLALASYNEQFF
TGTGCCAGCAGCTTAGCGCTAGCTTCCTACAATGAGCAGTTCTTC
>TRBJ2-1|TRBV28|many|.
CASYLGVVPFF
TGTGCCAGCTACCTAGGAGTGGTGCCGTTCTTC